The rows below give T cell receptor beta chains drawn from one sample of a study of CD4 T cell repertoires in COVID-19. Sequencing used immunoSEQ multiplex PCR; TCRdb keeps in-frame clones, though not all of them. The sample consists of more than 65,000 clones, roughly four fifths of them appearing once. The specimen comprised CD4+ T cells from peripheral blood, sampled after recovery from COVID-19. Receptors were obtained from a human donor who had COVID-19. Both conserved end residues are part of each CDR3. A D gene is named only where the DNA matches it firmly. Size is stated for part of the rows, as once, few or many counts, or as a class when the clone is expanded.

abundance | j_gene | v_gene | d_gene | CDR3aa | CDR3nt
. | TRBJ2-2 | TRBV11-2 | . | CASTILVGTGELFF | TGTGCCAGCACCATCCTGGTGGGCACCGGGGAGCTGTTTTTT
. | TRBJ2-2 | TRBV27 | TRBD1 | CASSLVEQTGTGELFF | TGTGCCAGCAGTTTGGTGGAGCAGACAGGGACCGGGGAGCTGTTTTTT
. | TRBJ2-5 | TRBV7-2 | . | CASSFATQYSETQYF | TGTGCCAGCAGCTTCGCGACCCAATATTCAGAGACCCAGTACTTC
. | TRBJ2-1 | TRBV19 | . | CASSTRGHEQFF | TGTGCCAGTAGTACCAGGGGCCATGAGCAGTTCTTC
. | TRBJ1-5 | TRBV19 | . | CASSLQGWNQPQHF | TGTGCCAGTAGTTTACAGGGTTGGAATCAGCCCCAGCATTTT
. | TRBJ2-1 | TRBV6-5 | TRBD1 | CASRRDRGLIEQFF | TGTGCCAGCAGGAGGGACAGGGGGCTAATCGAGCAGTTCTTC
. | TRBJ1-2 | TRBV11-3 | . | CASSLDRGGDGYTF | TGTGCCAGCAGCTTAGATCGGGGGGGAGACGGCTACACCTTC
once | TRBJ1-2 | TRBV29-1 | . | CSVGTKLTNGYTF | TGCAGCGTTGGGACCAAATTGACCAATGGCTACACCTTC
. | TRBJ2-3 | TRBV7-8 | TRBD2 | CASSPYAGGLTDTQYF | TGTGCCAGCAGCCCGTATGCGGGGGGCCTCACAGATACGCAGTATTTT
. | TRBJ2-1 | TRBV27 | TRBD2 | CASSSSWTSAPYNEQFF | TGTGCCAGCAGTTCATCCTGGACTAGCGCGCCATACAATGAGCAGTTCTTC
. | TRBJ2-3 | TRBV5-4 | TRBD2 | CASSKDGGGTDTQYF | TGTGCCAGCAGCAAAGACGGGGGGGGCACAGATACGCAGTATTTT
. | TRBJ2-2 | TRBV15 | . | CATSRDLGITGELFF | TGTGCCACCAGCAGAGATTTGGGGATCACCGGGGAGCTGTTTTTT
. | TRBJ2-1 | TRBV7-9 | TRBD1 | CASIFEGDREYNEQFF | TGTGCCAGCATCTTCGAGGGGGACAGAGAATACAATGAGCAGTTCTTC
. | TRBJ2-7 | TRBV18 | . | CASSPPTQFEQYF | TGTGCCAGCTCACCCCCAACACAGTTCGAGCAGTACTTC
. | TRBJ1-5 | TRBV19 | . | CASSIRGSEDQPQHF | TGTGCCAGTAGTATTAGAGGCAGCGAGGATCAGCCCCAGCATTTT
. | TRBJ2-1 | TRBV7-3 | TRBD2 | CASSLTVGTNQFF | TGTGCCAGCAGCTTAACGGTTGGGACTAATCAGTTCTTC
. | TRBJ1-2 | TRBV9 | . | CASSVDQGAIGGYTF | TGTGCCAGCAGCGTAGACCAGGGTGCCATCGGTGGCTACACCTTC
. | TRBJ2-1 | TRBV5-1 | . | CASSLTNEQFF | TGCGCCAGCAGCTTGACTAATGAGCAGTTCTTC
. | TRBJ1-5 | TRBV5-1 | TRBD1 | CASSWGTGVGQPQHF | TGCGCCAGCAGCTGGGGGACAGGGGTAGGCCAGCCCCAGCATTTT
few | TRBJ1-2 | TRBV6-5 | TRBD1 | CASSYSRTGGNYGYTF | TGTGCCAGCAGTTACTCTCGAACAGGGGGGAACTATGGCTACACCTTC